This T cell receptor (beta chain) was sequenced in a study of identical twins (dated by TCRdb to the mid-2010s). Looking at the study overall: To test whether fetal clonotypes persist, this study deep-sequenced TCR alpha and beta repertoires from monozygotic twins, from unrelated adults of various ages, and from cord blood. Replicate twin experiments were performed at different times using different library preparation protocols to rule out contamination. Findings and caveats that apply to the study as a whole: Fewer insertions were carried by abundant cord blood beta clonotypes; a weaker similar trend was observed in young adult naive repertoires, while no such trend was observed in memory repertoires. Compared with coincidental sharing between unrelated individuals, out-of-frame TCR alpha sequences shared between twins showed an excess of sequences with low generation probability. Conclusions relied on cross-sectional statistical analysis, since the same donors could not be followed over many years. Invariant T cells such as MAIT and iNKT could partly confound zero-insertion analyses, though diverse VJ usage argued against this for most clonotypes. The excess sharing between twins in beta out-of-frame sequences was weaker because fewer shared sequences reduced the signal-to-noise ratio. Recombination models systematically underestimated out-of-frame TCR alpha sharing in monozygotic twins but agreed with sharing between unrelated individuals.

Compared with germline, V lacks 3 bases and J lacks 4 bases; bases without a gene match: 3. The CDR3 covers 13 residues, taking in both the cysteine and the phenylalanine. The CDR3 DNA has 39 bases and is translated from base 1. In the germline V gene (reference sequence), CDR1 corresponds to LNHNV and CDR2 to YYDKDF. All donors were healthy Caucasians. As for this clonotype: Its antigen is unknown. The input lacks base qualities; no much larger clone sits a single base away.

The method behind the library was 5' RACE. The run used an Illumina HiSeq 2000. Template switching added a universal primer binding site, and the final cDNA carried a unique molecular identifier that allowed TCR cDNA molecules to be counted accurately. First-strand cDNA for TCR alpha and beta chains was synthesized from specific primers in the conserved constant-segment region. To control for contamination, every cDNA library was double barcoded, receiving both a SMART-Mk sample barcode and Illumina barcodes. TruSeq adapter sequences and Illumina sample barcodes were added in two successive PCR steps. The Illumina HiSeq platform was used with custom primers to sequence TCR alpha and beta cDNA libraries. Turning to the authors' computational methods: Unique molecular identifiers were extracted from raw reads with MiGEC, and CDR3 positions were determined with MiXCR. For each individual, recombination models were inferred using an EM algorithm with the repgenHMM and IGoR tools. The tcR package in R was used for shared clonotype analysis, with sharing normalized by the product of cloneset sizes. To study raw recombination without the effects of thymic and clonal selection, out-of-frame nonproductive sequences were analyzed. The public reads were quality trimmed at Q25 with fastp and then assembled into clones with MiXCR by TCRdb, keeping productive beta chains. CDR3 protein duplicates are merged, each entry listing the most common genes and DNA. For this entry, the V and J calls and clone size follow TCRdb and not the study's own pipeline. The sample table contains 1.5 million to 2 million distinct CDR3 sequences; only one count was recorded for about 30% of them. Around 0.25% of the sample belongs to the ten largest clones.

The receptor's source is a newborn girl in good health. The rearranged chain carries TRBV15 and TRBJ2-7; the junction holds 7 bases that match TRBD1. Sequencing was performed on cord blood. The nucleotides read TGTGCCACCAGCAGGGGACAGAAATACGAGCAGTACTTC. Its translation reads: CATSRGQKYEQYF.